The 27 T cell receptor beta chains reported below all come from one sample, sequenced in a study of Graves' ophthalmopathy and Graves' hyperthyroidism (dated by TCRdb to 2017 to 2018). The reads were generated on an Illumina HiSeq 2000. For repertoire sequencing, the TCR beta CDR3 regions were amplified from RNA transcripts. A first-round RT-PCR used HTBI primers with the Qiagen OneStep RT-PCR kit, followed by a second-round multiplex PCR, size selection and purification. TCRdb passed the public sequencing reads through fastp at Q25 and MiXCR, retaining productive beta sequences. Rows are combined by CDR3 protein, so each entry shows the most common genes and DNA. This sample is represented by around 1.1 million distinct CDR3 sequences; about 35% of them were singletons. The ten top clones hold over 8.5% of the sample. The sample was peripheral blood or thyroid tissue (not recorded which). These receptors were collected from an adult man with Graves' hyperthyroidism.

Concerning this clonotype itself: One junction end does not reproduce the germline sequence, and a read error may be involved. V is TRBV7-9 and J is TRBJ2-7; D may be TRBD1 (5 bases). The CDR3 spans 12 residues. The germline V gene has CDR1 SEHNR and CDR2 FQNEAQ (reference sequence). CDR3 loop: CASSGRPGRGMF. Here the CDR3 DNA reads TGTGCCAGCAGCGGAAGGCCTGGTAGGGGCATGTTC.

The gene calls are TRBV6-6 and TRBJ2-2; weak D call: TRBD1 (6 bases). CDR3 length equals 16 residues. V dropped 6 bases and J dropped 0 bases, with 14 bases sitting between them. CDR1 is MNHNY and CDR2 is SVGAGI in the germline V gene (reference sequence). The CDR3 loop reads CASSPGEFANTGELFF. In DNA form, the CDR3 reads TGTGCCAGCAGCCCAGGGGAGTTCGCGAACACCGGGGAGCTGTTTTTT.

This clonotype was observed a handful of times. V and J are TRBV29-1 and TRBJ1-1; 9 bases fit TRBD1. The CDR3 contains 12 residues. CDR1 SQVTM and CDR2 ANQGSEA come from the germline V gene. V was clipped by 8 bases and J by 5 bases; unmatched bases: 6. In DNA form, the CDR3 reads TGCAGCCCCCGTGGGACAGGGACTGAAGCTTTCTTT. It translates to CSPRGTGTEAFF.

This clonotype was detected many times. The chain joins TRBV25-1 to TRBJ2-7; no definite D call. There are 13 residues in the CDR3. CDR1 and CDR2 from the germline V gene are MGHDK and SYGVNS. Trimming removed 6 bases at V and 1 base at J, with 10 bases between. Written as DNA, the CDR3 is TGTGCCAGCAGCCATGTAATGTCCTACGAGCAGTACTTC. It translates to CASSHVMSYEQYF.

The chain employs TRBV9 and TRBJ1-1; 10 bases fit TRBD1. Germline CDR1 reads SGDLS; CDR2 reads YYNGEE. This CDR3 region has 14 residues. Trimming took 4 bases from V and 6 from J; bases not matched to a gene: 6. The CDR3 loop reads CASSLGQGKSEAFF. CDR3 DNA: TGTGCCAGCAGCCTGGGACAGGGGAAGTCTGAAGCTTTCTTT.

The chain recombines TRBV7-2 with TRBJ2-2; 11 nucleotides match TRBD2. The V and J ends lost 1 base and 3 bases, in that order; junction bases with no gene match: 7. The germline V gene has CDR1 SGHTA and CDR2 FQGNSA. CDR3 length: 18 residues. In DNA, the CDR3 is TGTGCCAGCAGCTTAGACGTAGCGGGAGGGCCTTACACCGGGGAGCTGTTTTTT. The encoded protein is CASSLDVAGGPYTGELFF.

In this sample, this clonotype turned up once. The CDR3 loop is CSARDWDGFDDGYTF. The CDR3 DNA reads as TGCAGTGCTAGAGATTGGGACGGATTCGACGATGGCTACACCTTC. The rearrangement links TRBV20-1 to TRBJ1-2, with a weak D call TRBD1 (5 bases). V shed 0 bases and J shed 6 bases, with 17 bases lying between them. The CDR3 contains 15 residues. Germline loops: CDR1 DFQATT, CDR2 SNEGSKA (reference sequence).

On this clonotype: Possible read error: a much larger clone is one base away. Here the CDR3 omits its conserved ending phenylalanine or tryptophan, so a read error is the likely source. The chain uses TRBV11-2 and TRBJ1-1; 8 bases fit TRBD1. Trimming took 1 base from V and 0 from J; bases not matched to a gene: 4. This CDR3 spans 16 amino acids. Germline V CDR1 and CDR2: SGHAT, FQNNGV. The CDR3 protein is CASSLGRGLMNTEAFS. The CDR3 DNA reads as TGTGCCAGCAGCTTAGGCAGGGGGCTGATGAACACTGAAGCTTTCTCT.

The V gene is TRBV12-3 or TRBV12-4, the J gene TRBJ1-2; possible D gene TRBD1, 5 bases. V lost 5 bases, J lost 6 bases, and 19 bases lay in between. CDR3 size: 15 residues. The CDR3 DNA reads as TGTGCCAGCAGTCCAGGGACGGCGGGCGACGATGGCTACACCTTC. Encoded protein: CASSPGTAGDDGYTF.

This chain joins TRBV5-8 and TRBJ2-7; 7 bases are a match to TRBD2. Germline CDR1 is SGHTS and CDR2 is YDEGEE. The CDR3 covers 14 residues. The ends lost 2 bases at V and 4 bases at J; junction bases unmatched: 6. This CDR3 is CASSFGGSVYEQYF. The DNA of the CDR3 is TGTGCCAGCAGCTTTGGCGGGAGTGTGTACGAGCAGTACTTC.

This clonotype was counted between two and nine times. The chain combines TRBV7-2 with TRBJ2-7; D possibly corresponds to TRBD1 (6 bases). Germline V gene sequence: CDR1 SGHTA, CDR2 FQGNSA. Deletions cut 6 bases from V and 1 base from J, with 10 bases between. CDR3 length: 13 amino acids. For the CDR3, the DNA is TGTGCCAGCAGAACCGACAGGTCCTACGAGCAGTACTTC. Translation gives CASRTDRSYEQYF. Combining the CDR3 with reference TRBV7-2 and TRBJ2-7 gives the whole variable domain GAGVSQSPSNKVTEKGKDVELRCDPISGHTALYWYRQSLGQGLEFLIYFQGNSAPDKSGLPSDRFSAERTGGSVSTLTIQRTQQEDSAVYLCASRTDRSYEQYFGPGTRLTVT.

This clonotype showed up many times. This chain links TRBV10-3 with TRBJ1-4; TRBD1 agrees at 10 bases. Trimming cost V 0 bases and J 7 bases; bases outside gene matches: 2. Germline assignment: CDR1 ENHRY and CDR2 SYGVKD. This CDR3 has 15 amino acids. This CDR3 is CAISESGQGSEKLFF. The CDR3 DNA reads TGTGCCATCAGTGAGTCGGGACAGGGGAGTGAAAAACTGTTTTTT.

This clonotype was detected ten times or more. As DNA, the CDR3 is TGTGCCAGCAGTTTAGGGACGGTCCAAAGCTACACCTTC. It yields the protein CASSLGTVQSYTF. The chain combines TRBV12-3 or TRBV12-4 with TRBJ1-2; D is uncertain. Trimming pared 1 base from V and 9 bases from J, leaving 12 bases between. This CDR3 region has 13 residues.

This clonotype has at least ten counts. The chain recombines TRBV20-1 with TRBJ1-2; unclear D gene. The CDR3 consists of 13 residues. The germline gives CDR1 DFQATT, CDR2 SNEGSKA (reference sequence). V was clipped by 3 bases and J by 1 base, with 9 bases between them. CDR3 sequence (DNA): TGCAGTGCTAGGCAGAATATTAACTATGGCTACACCTTC. Translation: CSARQNINYGYTF.

The table lists this clonotype with a few counts. The gene calls are TRBV7-8 and TRBJ2-7; 10 bases match TRBD2. The germline CDR1 and CDR2 sequences are SGHVS and FQNEAQ. The ends lost 8 bases at V and 2 bases at J; junction bases unmatched: 6. The CDR3 is made up of 14 amino acids. The CDR3, as DNA: TGTGCCAGCCTTAGCGGGGGGACAACCTACGAGCAGTACTTC. This encodes CASLSGGTTYEQYF.

The rearrangement joins TRBV10-2 to TRBJ2-7; D perhaps matches TRBD2 (6 bases). V was trimmed by 6 bases and J by 1 base, leaving 19 bases between them. Germline assignment: CDR1 WSHSY and CDR2 SAAADI. This CDR3 is built from 16 residues. DNA of the CDR3: TGCGCCAGCAGCACCCTGACCGGCGCGGGGTCCTACGAGCAGTACTTC. It specifies CASSTLTGAGSYEQYF.

Ten or more counts support this clonotype. The V and J genes are TRBV12-3 or TRBV12-4 and TRBJ1-2, with a tentative D call TRBD1 (5 bases). CDR3 length equals 15 residues. The germline V and J ends were trimmed by 7 bases and 4 bases, with 19 bases remaining between them. CDR3 amino acids: CASNTRRIQGYGYTF. The DNA of the CDR3 is TGTGCCAGCAATACACGACGGATTCAGGGCTATGGCTACACCTTC.

There are a few counts of this clonotype. The rearrangement joins TRBV5-1 to TRBJ2-7; 12 bases map to TRBD1. This CDR3 contains 13 residues. After removal of 4 bases from V and 7 bases from J, the junction contained 3 bases not matched to a gene. CDR1 is SGHRS and CDR2 is YFSETQ in the germline V gene. As DNA, the CDR3 is TGCGCCAGCAGCGGGACAGGGGGCCTTGAGCAGTACTTC. Protein: CASSGTGGLEQYF. Full variable domain (rest looked up from reference TRBV5-1 and TRBJ2-7): KAGVTQTPRYLIKTRGQQVTLSCSPISGHRSVSWYQQTPGQGLQFLFEYFSETQRNKGNFPGRFSGRQFSNSRSEMNVSTLELGDSALYLCASSGTGGLEQYFGPGTRLTVT.

This clonotype was recorded once. A junction end diverges from the germline sequence, so it may reflect a read error. V usage is TRBV6-5 and J usage is TRBJ2-5, with D perhaps matching TRBD1 (5 bases). The CDR3 is 12 amino acids. Looked up from germline, CDR1 is MNHEY and CDR2 is SVGAGI. CDR3 DNA: TGTGCCAGCAGTGACGACAGTTGGGATCGAGTCTTC. It specifies CASSDDSWDRVF.

The gene calls are TRBV29-1 and TRBJ1-1; 11 bases align to TRBD1. CDR1 and CDR2 (germline): SQVTM, ANQGSEA. J gave up 13 bases and V 4 bases, and 8 bases lay outside the gene matches. The CDR3 spans 12 residues. The CDR3 loop reads CSVVAGTGGLFF. CDR3 DNA: TGCAGCGTTGTAGCCGGGACAGGGGGGCTTTTCTTT.

Regarding this clonotype: This could be a read error, since a much larger clone is one nucleotide away. The chain couples TRBV7-2 to TRBJ2-7; D perhaps matches TRBD1 (5 bases). CDR3 length equals 12 residues. Germline CDR1 is SGHTA and CDR2 is FQGNSA. Trimming took 5 bases from V and 6 from J, leaving 11 bases between them. The CDR3 nucleotides are TGTGCCAGCAGCAAGAGAACAGGCGAGCAGTACTTC. As protein: CASSKRTGEQYF.

Only a few counts were recorded for this clonotype. A much larger clonotype is one base distant, so this may be a read error. The rearrangement uses TRBV10-3 and TRBJ1-5, with a weak D call TRBD1 (5 bases). This CDR3 has 13 amino acids. Per the germline V gene, CDR1 is ENHRY and CDR2 is SYGVKD. V was cut by 11 bases and J by 7 bases, with 18 bases left in between. The chain's CDR3 is CALGDLERQPQHF. The CDR3, as DNA: TGTGCCCTGGGGGATCTCGAACGACAGCCCCAGCATTTT.

This chain joins TRBV2 and TRBJ2-1; D not certain. The V end was cut by 5 bases, the J end by 5 bases, with 13 bases between. CDR3 length: 14 amino acids. Germline V CDR1 and CDR2: SNHLY, FYNNEI. CDR3 nucleotides: TGTGCCAGCAGTCTGCTCCGGTCGAACAATGAGCAGTTCTTC. It codes for CASSLLRSNNEQFF.

In the case of this clonotype: This may stem from a read error, because a much larger clone lies one nucleotide away. The chain combines TRBV10-3 with TRBJ1-5, with D tentatively TRBD1 (5 bases). Germline V CDR1 and CDR2: ENHRY, SYGVKD. V dropped 10 bases and J dropped 6 bases, with 13 bases sitting between them. The CDR3 loop spans 12 amino acids. CDR3 sequence (DNA): TGTGCCAGCACCCTAAGGGGTCAGCCCCAGCATTTT. It is translated as CASTLRGQPQHF.

Comment on this clonotype: Relative to the germline gene, one junction end is altered; a read error may explain this. This rearrangement joins TRBV20-1 to TRBJ2-7, with D possibly called TRBD1 or TRBD2 (5 bases each). The CDR3 runs to 15 residues. The V gene's germline CDR1 is DFQATT and CDR2 SNEGSKA (reference sequence). The CDR3 is CSAREAGAGTYGQYF. CDR3 in DNA: TGCAGTGCTAGAGAGGCTGGGGCGGGCACCTACGGGCAGTACTTC.

This clonotype was seen only a few times. V is TRBV27 and J is TRBJ2-5; 9 nucleotides line up with TRBD2. Per germline, CDR1 MNHEY and CDR2 SMNVEV (reference sequence). This CDR3 contains 14 residues. V lost 7 bases and J lost 2; bases outside the gene matches: 5. The CDR3 spells CASTSSGTQETQYF. CDR3 nucleotide sequence: TGTGCCAGCACCTCTAGCGGGACTCAAGAGACCCAGTACTTC.

This chain uses TRBV29-1 with TRBJ2-5; D is perhaps TRBD2 (5 bases). CDR3 size: 12 residues. V was trimmed by 7 bases and J by 7 bases, leaving 16 bases between them. CDR1 SQVTM and CDR2 ANQGSEA come from the germline V gene. CDR3 nucleotide sequence: TGCAGCGCTAAATTGCTTCGGGGGACCCAGTACTTC. Translated: CSAKLLRGTQYF.